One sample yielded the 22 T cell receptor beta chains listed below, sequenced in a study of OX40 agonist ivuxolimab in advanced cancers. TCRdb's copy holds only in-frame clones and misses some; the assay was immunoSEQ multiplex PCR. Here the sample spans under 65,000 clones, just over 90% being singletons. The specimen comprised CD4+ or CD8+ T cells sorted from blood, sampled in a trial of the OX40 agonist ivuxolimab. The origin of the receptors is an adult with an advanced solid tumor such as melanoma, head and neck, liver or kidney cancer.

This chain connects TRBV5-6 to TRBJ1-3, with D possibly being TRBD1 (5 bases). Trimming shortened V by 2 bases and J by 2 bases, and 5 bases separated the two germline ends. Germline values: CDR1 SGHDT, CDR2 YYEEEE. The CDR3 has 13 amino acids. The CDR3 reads CASSFRAGNTIYF. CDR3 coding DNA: TGTGCCAGCAGCTTCAGGGCTGGAAACACCATATATTTT.

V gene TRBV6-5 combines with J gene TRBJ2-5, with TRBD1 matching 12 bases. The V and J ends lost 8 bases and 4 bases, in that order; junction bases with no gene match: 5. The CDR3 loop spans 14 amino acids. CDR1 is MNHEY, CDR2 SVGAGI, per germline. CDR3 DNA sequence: TGTGCCAGCGGGACAGGGGGCGGGGTAGAGACCCAGTACTTC. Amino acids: CASGTGGGVETQYF.

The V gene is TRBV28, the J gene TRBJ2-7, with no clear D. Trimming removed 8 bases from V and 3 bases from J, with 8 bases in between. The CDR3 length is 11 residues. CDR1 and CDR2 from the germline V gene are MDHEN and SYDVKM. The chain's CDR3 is CASQFYYEQYF. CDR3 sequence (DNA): TGTGCCAGCCAGTTCTACTACGAGCAGTACTTC.

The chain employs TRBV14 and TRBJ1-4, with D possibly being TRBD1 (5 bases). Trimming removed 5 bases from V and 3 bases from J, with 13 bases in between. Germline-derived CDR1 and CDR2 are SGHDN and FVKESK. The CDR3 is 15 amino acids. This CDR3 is CASSGRQGSNEKLFF. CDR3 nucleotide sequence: TGTGCCAGCAGCGGTCGTCAGGGATCTAATGAAAAACTGTTTTTT.

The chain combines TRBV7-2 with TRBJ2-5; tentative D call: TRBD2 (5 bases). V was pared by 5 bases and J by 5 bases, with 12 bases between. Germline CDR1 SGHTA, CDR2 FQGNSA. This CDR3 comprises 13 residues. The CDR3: CASSPRRSETQYF. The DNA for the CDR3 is TGTGCCAGCAGCCCGAGGAGGTCCGAGACCCAGTACTTC.

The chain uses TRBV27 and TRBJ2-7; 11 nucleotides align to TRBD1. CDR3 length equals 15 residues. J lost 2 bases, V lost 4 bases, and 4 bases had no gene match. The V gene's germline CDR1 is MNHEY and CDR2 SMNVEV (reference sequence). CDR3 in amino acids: CASSSRTGGPYEQYF. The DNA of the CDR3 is TGTGCCAGCAGTTCCAGGACAGGGGGCCCCTACGAGCAGTACTTC.

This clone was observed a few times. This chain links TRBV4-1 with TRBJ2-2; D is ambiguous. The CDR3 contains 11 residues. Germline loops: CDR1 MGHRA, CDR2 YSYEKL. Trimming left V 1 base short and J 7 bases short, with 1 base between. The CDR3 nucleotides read TGCGCCAGCAGCCAAGGCGGGGAGCTGTTTTTT. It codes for CASSQGGELFF.

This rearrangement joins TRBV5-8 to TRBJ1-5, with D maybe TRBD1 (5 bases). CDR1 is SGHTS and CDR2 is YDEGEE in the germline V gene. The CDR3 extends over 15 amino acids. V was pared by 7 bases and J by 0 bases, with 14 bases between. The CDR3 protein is CASVSRVNSNQPQHF. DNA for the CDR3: TGTGCCAGCGTCTCCAGGGTTAATAGCAATCAGCCCCAGCATTTT.

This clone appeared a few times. This chain's CDR3 is CASRATSVADTQYF. The CDR3 coding sequence is TGTGCCAGCAGGGCAACTAGCGTTGCAGATACGCAGTATTTT. This chain links TRBV6-6 with TRBJ2-3, with TRBD2 identical over 7 bases. Germline V gene lookup returns CDR1 MNHNY and CDR2 SVGAGI (reference sequence). V gave up 6 bases and J gave up 4 bases; unmatched junction bases: 7. The CDR3 extends over 14 amino acids.

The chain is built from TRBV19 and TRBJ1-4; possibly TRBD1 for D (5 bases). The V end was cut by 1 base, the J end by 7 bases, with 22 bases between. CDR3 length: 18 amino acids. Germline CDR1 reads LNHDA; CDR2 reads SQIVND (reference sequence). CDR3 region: CASSIAPRARGRGEKLFF. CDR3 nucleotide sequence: TGTGCCAGTAGTATAGCCCCCAGGGCGAGGGGCCGGGGTGAAAAACTGTTTTTT.

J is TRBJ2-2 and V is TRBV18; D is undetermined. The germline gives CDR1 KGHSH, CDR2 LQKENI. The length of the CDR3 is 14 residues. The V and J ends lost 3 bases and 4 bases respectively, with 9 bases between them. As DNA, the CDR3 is TGTGCCAGCTCACCGAAATTAAGCACCGGGGAGCTGTTTTTT. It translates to CASSPKLSTGELFF.

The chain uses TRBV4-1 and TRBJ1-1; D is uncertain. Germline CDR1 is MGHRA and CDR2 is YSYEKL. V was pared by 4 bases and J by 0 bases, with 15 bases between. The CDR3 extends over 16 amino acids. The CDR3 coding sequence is TGCGCCAGCAGCCCCCAAAATAGGAGGTTGAACACTGAAGCTTTCTTT. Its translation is CASSPQNRRLNTEAFF.

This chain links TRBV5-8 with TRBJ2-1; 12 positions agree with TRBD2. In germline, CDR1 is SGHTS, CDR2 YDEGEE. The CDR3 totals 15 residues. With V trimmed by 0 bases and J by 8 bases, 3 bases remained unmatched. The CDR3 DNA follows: TGTGCCAGCAGCTTGGCTAGCGGGGGGGCCGATGAGCAGTTCTTC. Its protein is CASSLASGGADEQFF.

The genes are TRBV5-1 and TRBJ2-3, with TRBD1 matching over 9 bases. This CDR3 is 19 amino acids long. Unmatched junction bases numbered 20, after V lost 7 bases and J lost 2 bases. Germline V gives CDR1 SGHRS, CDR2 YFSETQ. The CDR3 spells CASFPTGGGPKGFTDTQYF. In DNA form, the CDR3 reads TGCGCCAGCTTCCCAACAGGGGGCGGCCCAAAGGGGTTCACAGATACGCAGTATTTT. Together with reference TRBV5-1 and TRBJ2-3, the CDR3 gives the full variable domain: KAGVTQTPRYLIKTRGQQVTLSCSPISGHRSVSWYQQTPGQGLQFLFEYFSETQRNKGNFPGRFSGRQFSNSRSEMNVSTLELGDSALYLCASFPTGGGPKGFTDTQYFGPGTRLTVL.

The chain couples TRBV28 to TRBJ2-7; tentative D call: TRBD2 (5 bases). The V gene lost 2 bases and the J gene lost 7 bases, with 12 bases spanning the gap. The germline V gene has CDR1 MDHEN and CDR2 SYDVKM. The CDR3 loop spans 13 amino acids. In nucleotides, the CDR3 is TGTGCCAGCAGTTTACCCCTAGCTGGGGAGCAGTACTTC. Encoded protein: CASSLPLAGEQYF.

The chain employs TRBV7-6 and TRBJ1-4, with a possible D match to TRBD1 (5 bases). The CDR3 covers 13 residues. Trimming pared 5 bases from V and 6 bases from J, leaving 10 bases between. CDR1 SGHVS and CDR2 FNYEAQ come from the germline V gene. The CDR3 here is CASSRGSYEKLFF. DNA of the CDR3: TGTGCCAGCAGCAGGGGTTCGTATGAAAAACTGTTTTTT.

The CDR3 DNA follows: TGCGCCAGCAGCCGCTCAGGGACGAATTCACCCCTCCACTTT. Amino acids: CASSRSGTNSPLHF. V and J are TRBV5-1 and TRBJ1-6, with D possibly TRBD1 on 5 matching bases. V lost 4 bases and J 7 bases, leaving 12 bases between the germline ends. Germline V gene lookup returns CDR1 SGHRS and CDR2 YFSETQ. There are 14 residues in the CDR3. Full variable domain (remainder filled in from reference TRBV5-1 and TRBJ1-6): KAGVTQTPRYLIKTRGQQVTLSCSPISGHRSVSWYQQTPGQGLQFLFEYFSETQRNKGNFPGRFSGRQFSNSRSEMNVSTLELGDSALYLCASSRSGTNSPLHFGNGTRLTVT.

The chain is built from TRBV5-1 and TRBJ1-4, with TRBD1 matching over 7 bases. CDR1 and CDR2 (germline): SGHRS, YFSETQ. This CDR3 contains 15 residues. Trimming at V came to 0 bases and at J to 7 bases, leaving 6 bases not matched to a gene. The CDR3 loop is CASSLVGGMGEKLFF. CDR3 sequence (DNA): TGCGCCAGCAGCTTGGTAGGGGGCATGGGTGAAAAACTGTTTTTT.

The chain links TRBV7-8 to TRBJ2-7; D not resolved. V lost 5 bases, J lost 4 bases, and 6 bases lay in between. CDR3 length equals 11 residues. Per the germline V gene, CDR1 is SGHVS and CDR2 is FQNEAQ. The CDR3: CASSLLYEQYF. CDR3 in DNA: TGTGCCAGCAGCCTTCTTTACGAGCAGTACTTC.

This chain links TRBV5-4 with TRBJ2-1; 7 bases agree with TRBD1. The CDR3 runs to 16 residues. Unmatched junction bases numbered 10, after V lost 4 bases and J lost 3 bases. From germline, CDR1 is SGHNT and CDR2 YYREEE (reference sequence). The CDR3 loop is CASSPSTTGFYNEQFF. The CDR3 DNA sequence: TGTGCCAGCAGCCCGTCTACGACAGGGTTCTACAATGAGCAGTTCTTC.

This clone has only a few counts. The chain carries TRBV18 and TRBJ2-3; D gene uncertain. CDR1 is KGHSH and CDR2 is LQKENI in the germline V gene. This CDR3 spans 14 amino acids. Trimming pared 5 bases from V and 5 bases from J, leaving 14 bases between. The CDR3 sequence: CASSGFPFEDTQYF. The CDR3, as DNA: TGTGCCAGCTCAGGTTTTCCGTTCGAAGATACGCAGTATTTT.

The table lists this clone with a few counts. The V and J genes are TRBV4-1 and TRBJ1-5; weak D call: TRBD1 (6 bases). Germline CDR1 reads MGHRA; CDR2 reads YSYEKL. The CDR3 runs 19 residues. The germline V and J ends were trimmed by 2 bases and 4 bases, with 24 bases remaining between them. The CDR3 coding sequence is TGCGCCAGCAGCCAACAGGGGCAGGACCTCATTGGCCGTAATCAGCCCCAGCATTTT. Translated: CASSQQGQDLIGRNQPQHF.